This TCR beta chain was retrieved from a study of blood T cells in healthy people across ages (dated by TCRdb to between 2014 and 2016). In terms of the full investigation: In model experiments, template switching captured roughly one uniquely barcoded TCR beta cDNA molecule for every two T cells. The study measured age-related changes in TCR beta repertoire diversity using deep sequencing normalized with unique cDNA molecular identifiers. For two donors (one aged 18 to 29 and one aged 80 or older), the study analyzed two additional independent replicas of 1 million unique cDNA reads from the same blood draw. Four age groups were formed from the donors: young (average roughly 15 years), middle-aged (approximately 42), aged (about 62) and long-lived (more than 75). The research as a whole found: Observed TCR beta diversity correlated strongly with the percentage of naive T cells measured by flow cytometry. Because donor CMV infection status was unknown, age-related changes in expanded clonotypes were potentially confounded. Compared with the aged group, more naive CD4+ T cells, fewer expanded clones and increased TCR diversity were shown by the long-lived group, suggesting age selection. As age increased, observed TCR beta diversity per million T cells dropped in a roughly linear way, and a significant reduction was already evident by age roughly 36. Because profiling used bulk unsorted PBMCs, naive and antigen-experienced compartments could not be compared conclusively. Total diversity estimates from one million sequenced T cells were considered lower bounds and underestimates.

This clonotype was observed a handful of times. Its antigen target is currently unknown. One base away there is no much larger clone; base qualities are not given. The CDR3 measures 19 amino acids from cysteine to phenylalanine. The only DNA kept is the CDR3, 57 bases in frame from the first base. V loses 0 bases, J loses 4 bases, and the germline ends lie 24 bases apart. CDR1 and CDR2 (LGHDT, YNNKEL) derive from the germline V gene (reference sequence). The library was obtained by 5' RACE. Instrument on record: Illumina HiSeq 2500. The second PCR ran for about 7 to 11 cycles and used a J-beta primer mix along with a sample-barcoded 5' primer. A template-switch 5' adaptor carrying 12 random nucleotides introduced a unique molecular identifier onto each TCR beta cDNA molecule. At least 3 million CDR3-containing paired-end reads were obtained from each sample. The Mint cDNA synthesis kit, primed by a TRBC-specific oligonucleotide, was used to synthesize first-strand cDNA from all RNA. After uracil-DNA glycosylase treatment, a first 18-cycle PCR used universal primers M1SS and BC2_uni_R on all cDNA. In the original analysis: Each sample was normalized by randomly selecting 1 million high-quality reads, each carrying a distinct molecular identifier. Instead of being binned into consensus sequences, reads with shared molecular identifiers were discarded. MiTCR, with a Q25 quality threshold and the strictest error-elimination algorithm, was used for CDR3 identification, clonotype clustering and error correction. A nonparametric unseen species model with Euler transformation was used to estimate lower-bound total TCR beta diversity. TCRdb handled the public reads itself, with Q25 trimming in fastp and clone calling in MiXCR, and kept productive beta chains. Rows are combined by CDR3 protein, so each entry shows the most common genes and DNA. None of the V and J calls come from the authors' own analysis; TCRdb made them. The sample table contains about 930,000 distinct CDR3 sequences; only one count was recorded for 25% to 30% of them. The ten largest clones take up 9.5% to 13% of the sample.

The 39 donors, aged 6 to 90 years, were systemically healthy Caucasian individuals from Russia. Each donor gave 9 to 10 milliliters of peripheral blood, collected into EDTA-treated Vacutainer tubes. Ficoll-Paque density-gradient centrifugation was used to isolate PBMCs, with at least 7 million obtained per sample. Trizol reagent was used to extract total RNA from the PBMCs, yielding at least 6 micrograms per sample. For every donor, an aliquot of PBMCs went through flow cytometry to measure the percentages of naive CD45RAhigh/CD27high T cells. This sample also belongs to another study, concerning T cells of mothers and their children. The second paper states: Donors were nine systemically healthy Caucasian individuals: three mothers and their six children. cDNA synthesis consumed the entire amount of extracted RNA, loaded at approximately 1.6 ug RNA in each 15 ul reaction. In the second PCR, sample barcodes and 2-4 random nucleotides were introduced via the M1S primer. Over 9 million TCR beta CDR3 reads came from each mother, compared with some 3 million reads from each child. Thymic selection similarly shapes TCR recombination output in related and unrelated pairs, with minor effect from inherited differences. Normalized repertoire overlap was always slightly but never significantly higher in related than unrelated mother-child pairs. Persistent microchimeric T cell clones were not detected, at a sensitivity of around 100 clones per million clonotypes. Deep NGS was used in the study to compare the TCR beta repertoires of mothers and children and to look for features that separate related mother-child pairs from unrelated individuals. Mothers averaged roughly 40 +/- 4 years of age and children averaged around 10 +/- 4 years. After adapters were ligated using NEBNext reagents, the libraries underwent 100+100 nt paired-end sequencing on an Illumina HiSeq 2000. Mother and child libraries were prepared a month apart and sequenced in separate runs to prevent cross-contamination. For each donor, between 500,000 and 2,000,000 distinct TCR beta clonotypes were identified. Naive TCR beta clonotypes were estimated from low-frequency clonotypes matched to each donor's FACS-determined naive share, without sorting.

Here the chain combines TRBV3-1 and TRBJ1-2; tentative D gene TRBD1, with 6 bases matching. This clonotype originated in a woman in her 40s in good health. Sequencing was carried out using blood. The DNA sequence is TGTGCCAGCAGCCAAGATTCAGAAGGACAGCCTGGTGGGCCCTATGGCTACACCTTC. The translation is CASSQDSEGQPGGPYGYTF.